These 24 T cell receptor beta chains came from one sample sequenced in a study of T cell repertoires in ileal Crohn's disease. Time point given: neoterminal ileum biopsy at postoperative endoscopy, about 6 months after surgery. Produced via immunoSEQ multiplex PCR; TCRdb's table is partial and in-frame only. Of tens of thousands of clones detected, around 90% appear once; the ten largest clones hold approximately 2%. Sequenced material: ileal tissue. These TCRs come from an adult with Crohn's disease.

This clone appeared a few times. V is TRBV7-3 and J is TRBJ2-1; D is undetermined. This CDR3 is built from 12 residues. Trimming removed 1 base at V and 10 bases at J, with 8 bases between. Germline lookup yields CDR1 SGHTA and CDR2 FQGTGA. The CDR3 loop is CASSLILGEQFF. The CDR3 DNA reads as TGTGCCAGCAGCTTAATTTTGGGCGAGCAGTTCTTC.

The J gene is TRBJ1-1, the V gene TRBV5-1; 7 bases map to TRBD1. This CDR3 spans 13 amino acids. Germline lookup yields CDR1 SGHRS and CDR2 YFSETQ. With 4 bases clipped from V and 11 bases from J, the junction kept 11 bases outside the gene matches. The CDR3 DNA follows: TGCGCCAGCAGCCCGATGACAGGGATTGTCGCTTTCTTT. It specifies CASSPMTGIVAFF.

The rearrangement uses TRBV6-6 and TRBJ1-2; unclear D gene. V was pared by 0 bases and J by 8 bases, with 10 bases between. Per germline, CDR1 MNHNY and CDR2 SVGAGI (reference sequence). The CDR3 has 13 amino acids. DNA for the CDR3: TGTGCCAGCAGTTACTCGTCAGGAGGCGGCTACACCTTC. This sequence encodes CASSYSSGGGYTF.

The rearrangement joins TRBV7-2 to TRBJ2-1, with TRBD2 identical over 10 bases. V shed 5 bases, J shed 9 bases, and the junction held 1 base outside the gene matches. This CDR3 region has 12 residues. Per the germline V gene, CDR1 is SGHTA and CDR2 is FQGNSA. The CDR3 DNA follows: TGTGCCAGCAGCGGACTAGCGGTTGAGCAGTTCTTC. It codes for CASSGLAVEQFF. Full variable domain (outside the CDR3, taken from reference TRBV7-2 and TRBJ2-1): GAGVSQSPSNKVTEKGKDVELRCDPISGHTALYWYRQSLGQGLEFLIYFQGNSAPDKSGLPSDRFSAERTGGSVSTLTIQRTQQEDSAVYLCASSGLAVEQFFGPGTRLTVL.

This CDR3 reads CASSRGASPLHF. The DNA of the CDR3 is TGTGCCAGCAGCCGGGGGGCCTCACCCCTCCACTTT. The chain recombines TRBV11-2 with TRBJ1-6; perhaps TRBD1 as D (6 bases). Trimming pared 5 bases from V and 10 bases from J, leaving 9 bases between. CDR3 length: 12 residues. From germline, CDR1 is SGHAT and CDR2 FQNNGV.

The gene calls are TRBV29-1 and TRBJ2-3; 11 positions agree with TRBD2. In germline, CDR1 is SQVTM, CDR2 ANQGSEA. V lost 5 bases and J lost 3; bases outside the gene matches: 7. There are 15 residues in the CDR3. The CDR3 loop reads CSVTRLAGLTDTQYF. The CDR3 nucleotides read TGCAGCGTTACAAGACTAGCGGGGTTGACAGATACGCAGTATTTT.

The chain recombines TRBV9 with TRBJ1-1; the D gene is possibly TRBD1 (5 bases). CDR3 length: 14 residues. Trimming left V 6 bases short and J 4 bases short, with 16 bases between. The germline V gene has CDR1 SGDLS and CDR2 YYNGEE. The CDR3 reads CASNRAQGGTEAFF. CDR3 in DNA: TGTGCCAGCAACAGAGCCCAGGGTGGCACTGAAGCTTTCTTT. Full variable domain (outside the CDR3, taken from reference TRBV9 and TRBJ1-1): DSGVTQTPKHLITATGQRVTLRCSPRSGDLSVYWYQQSLDQGLQFLIQYYNGEERAKGNILERFSAQQFPDLHSELNLSSLELGDSALYFCASNRAQGGTEAFFGQGTRLTVV.

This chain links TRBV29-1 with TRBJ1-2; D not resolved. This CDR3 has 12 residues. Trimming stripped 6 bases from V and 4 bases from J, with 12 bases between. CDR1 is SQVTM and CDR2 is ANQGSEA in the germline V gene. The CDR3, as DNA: TGCAGCGTGGACTGGGGTGCCTATGGCTACACCTTC. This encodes CSVDWGAYGYTF.

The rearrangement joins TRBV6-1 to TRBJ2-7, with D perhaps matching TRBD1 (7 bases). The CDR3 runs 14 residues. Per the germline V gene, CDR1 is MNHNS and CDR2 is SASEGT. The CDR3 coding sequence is TGTGCCAGCAGTGAAAGACAGGGACTTTCCCCAGTTGACGTC. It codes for CASSERQGLSPVDV.

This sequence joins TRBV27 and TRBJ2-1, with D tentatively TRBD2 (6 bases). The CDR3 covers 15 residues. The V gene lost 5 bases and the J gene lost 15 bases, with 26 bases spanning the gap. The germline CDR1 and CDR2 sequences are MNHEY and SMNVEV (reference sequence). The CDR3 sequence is CASSPGPTSRVSWFF. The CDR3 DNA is TGTGCCAGCAGTCCTGGGCCGACTAGTCGTGTTTCCTGGTTCTTC.

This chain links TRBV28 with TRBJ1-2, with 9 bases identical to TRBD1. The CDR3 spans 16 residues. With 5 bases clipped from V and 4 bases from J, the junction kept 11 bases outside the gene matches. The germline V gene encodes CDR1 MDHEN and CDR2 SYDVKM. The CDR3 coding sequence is TGTGCCAGCAGTCAATTACAGGGGGCGGATAGCTATGGCTACACCTTC. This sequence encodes CASSQLQGADSYGYTF.

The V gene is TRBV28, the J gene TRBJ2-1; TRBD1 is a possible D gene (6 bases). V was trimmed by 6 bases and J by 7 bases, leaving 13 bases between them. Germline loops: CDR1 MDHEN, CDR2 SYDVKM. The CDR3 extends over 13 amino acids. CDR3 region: CASRGAIYNEQFF. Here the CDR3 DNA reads TGTGCCAGCAGGGGGGCAATATATAATGAGCAGTTCTTC.

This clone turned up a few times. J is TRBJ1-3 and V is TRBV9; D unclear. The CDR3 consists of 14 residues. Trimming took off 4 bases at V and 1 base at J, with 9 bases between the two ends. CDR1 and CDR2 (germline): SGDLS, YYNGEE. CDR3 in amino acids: CASSPRESGNTIYF. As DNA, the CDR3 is TGTGCCAGCAGCCCCCGGGAATCTGGAAACACCATATATTTT.

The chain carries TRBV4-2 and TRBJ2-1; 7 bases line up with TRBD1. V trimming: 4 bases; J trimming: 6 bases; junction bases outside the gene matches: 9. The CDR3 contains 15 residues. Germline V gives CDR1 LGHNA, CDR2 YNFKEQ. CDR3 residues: CASSLLSTGPNEQFF. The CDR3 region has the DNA TGTGCCAGCAGCCTACTATCGACAGGGCCCAATGAGCAGTTCTTC.

This CDR3 reads CASSFKDYYGYTF. DNA for the CDR3: TGTGCCAGCAGCTTCAAGGACTACTATGGCTACACCTTC. The V call is TRBV7-9, the J call TRBJ1-2; D remains ambiguous. Trimming took off 3 bases at V and 3 bases at J, with 8 bases between the two ends. Germline CDR1 reads SEHNR; CDR2 reads FQNEAQ (reference sequence). The CDR3 totals 13 residues. Full variable domain (missing parts from reference TRBV7-9 and TRBJ1-2): DTGVSQNPRHKITKRGQNVTFRCDPISEHNRLYWYRQTLGQGPEFLTYFQNEAQLEKSRLLSDRFSAERPKGSFSTLEIQRTEQGDSAMYLCASSFKDYYGYTFGSGTRLTVV.

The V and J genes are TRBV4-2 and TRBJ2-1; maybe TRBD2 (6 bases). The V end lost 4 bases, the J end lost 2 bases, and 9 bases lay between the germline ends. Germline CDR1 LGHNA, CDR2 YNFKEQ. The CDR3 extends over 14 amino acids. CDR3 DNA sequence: TGTGCCAGCAGCCTGGGGGGTACCTACAATGAGCAGTTCTTC. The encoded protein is CASSLGGTYNEQFF.

DNA for the CDR3: TGCAGCGTTACGCTCGGGGTCGGTTTATCTGGAAACACCATATATTTT. It translates to CSVTLGVGLSGNTIYF. This sequence joins TRBV29-1 and TRBJ1-3, with unresolved D. CDR1 is SQVTM and CDR2 is ANQGSEA in the germline V gene. V was trimmed by 5 bases and J by 1 base, leaving 18 bases between them. This CDR3 is 16 amino acids long.

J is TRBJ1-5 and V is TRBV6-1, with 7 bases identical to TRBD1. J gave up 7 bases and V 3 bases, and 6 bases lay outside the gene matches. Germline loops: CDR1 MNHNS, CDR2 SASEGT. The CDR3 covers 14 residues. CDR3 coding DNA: TGTGCCAGCAGTGAGTCGACAGGGCGCCAGCCCCAGCATTTT. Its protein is CASSESTGRQPQHF.

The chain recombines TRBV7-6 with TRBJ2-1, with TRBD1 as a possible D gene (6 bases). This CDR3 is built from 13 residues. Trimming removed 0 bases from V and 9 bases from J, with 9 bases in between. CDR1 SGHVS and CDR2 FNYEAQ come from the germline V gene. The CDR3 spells CASSLAWDIEQFF. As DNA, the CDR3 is TGTGCCAGCAGCTTAGCTTGGGACATTGAGCAGTTCTTC.

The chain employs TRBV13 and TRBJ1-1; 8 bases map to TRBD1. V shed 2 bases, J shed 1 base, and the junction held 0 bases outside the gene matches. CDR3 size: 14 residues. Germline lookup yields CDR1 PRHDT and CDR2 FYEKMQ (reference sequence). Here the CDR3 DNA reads TGTGCCAGCAGCTTACAGGGGGCGAACACTGAAGCTTTCTTT. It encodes CASSLQGANTEAFF. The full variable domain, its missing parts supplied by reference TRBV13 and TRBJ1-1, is AAGVIQSPRHLIKEKRETATLKCYPIPRHDTVYWYQQGPGQDPQFLISFYEKMQSDKGSIPDRFSAQQFSDYHSELNMSSLELGDSALYFCASSLQGANTEAFFGQGTRLTVV.

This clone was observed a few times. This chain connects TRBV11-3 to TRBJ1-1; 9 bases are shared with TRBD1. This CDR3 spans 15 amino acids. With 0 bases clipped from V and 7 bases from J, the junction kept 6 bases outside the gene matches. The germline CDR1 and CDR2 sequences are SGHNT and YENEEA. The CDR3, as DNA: TGTGCCAGCAGCTTAGATGGGACAGGGATCTATGAAGCTTTCTTT. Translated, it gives CASSLDGTGIYEAFF.

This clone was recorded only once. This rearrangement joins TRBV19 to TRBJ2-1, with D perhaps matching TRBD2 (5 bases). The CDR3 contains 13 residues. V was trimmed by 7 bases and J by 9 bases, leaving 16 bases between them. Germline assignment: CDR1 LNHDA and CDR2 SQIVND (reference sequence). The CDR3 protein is CASTPGLGGEQFF. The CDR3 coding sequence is TGTGCCAGTACCCCGGGCCTCGGAGGTGAGCAGTTCTTC.

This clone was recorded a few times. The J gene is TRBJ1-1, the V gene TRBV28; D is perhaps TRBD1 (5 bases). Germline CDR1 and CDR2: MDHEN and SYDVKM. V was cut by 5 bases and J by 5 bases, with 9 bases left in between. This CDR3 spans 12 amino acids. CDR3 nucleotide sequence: TGTGCCAGCAGTAAGGGGTGGACTGAAGCTTTCTTT. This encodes CASSKGWTEAFF. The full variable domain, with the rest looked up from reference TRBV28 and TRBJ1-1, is DVKVTQSSRYLVKRTGEKVFLECVQDMDHENMFWYRQDPGLGLRLIYFSYDVKMKEKGDIPEGYSVSREKKERFSLILESASTNQTSMYLCASSKGWTEAFFGQGTRLTVV.

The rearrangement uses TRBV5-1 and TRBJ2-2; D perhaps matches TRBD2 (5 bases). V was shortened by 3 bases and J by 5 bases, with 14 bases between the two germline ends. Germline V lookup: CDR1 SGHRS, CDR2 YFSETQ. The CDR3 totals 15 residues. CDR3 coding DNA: TGCGCCAGCAGCTCGACCGGGGTACCGACCGGGGAGCTGTTTTTT. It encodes CASSSTGVPTGELFF.